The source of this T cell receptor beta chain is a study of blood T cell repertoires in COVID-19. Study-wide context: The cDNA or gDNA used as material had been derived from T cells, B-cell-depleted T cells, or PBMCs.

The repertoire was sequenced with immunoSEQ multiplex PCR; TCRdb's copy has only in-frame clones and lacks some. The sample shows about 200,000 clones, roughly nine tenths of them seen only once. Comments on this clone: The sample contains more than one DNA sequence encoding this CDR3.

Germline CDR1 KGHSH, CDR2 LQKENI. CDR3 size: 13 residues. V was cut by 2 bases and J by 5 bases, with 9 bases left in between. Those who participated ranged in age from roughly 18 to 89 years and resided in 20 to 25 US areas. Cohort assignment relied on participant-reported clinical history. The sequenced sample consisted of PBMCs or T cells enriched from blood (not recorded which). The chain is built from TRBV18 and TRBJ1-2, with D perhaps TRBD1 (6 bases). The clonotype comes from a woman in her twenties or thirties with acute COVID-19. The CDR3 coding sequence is TGTGCCAGCTCACCAGGACAGTCGTATGGCTACACCTTC. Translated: CASSPGQSYGYTF.